This T cell receptor beta chain derives from a study of spatial heterogeneity in lung cancer. Study context: Across tumor regions, counts of TCR transcripts showed a strong correlation with a T cell module score derived from matched bulk RNA-seq. Study conclusions and caveats: Tumors with more nonsynonymous mutations had more expanded intratumoral alpha and beta TCRs. Ubiquitous and regional nonsynonymous mutations were each tracked by the matching count of ubiquitous or regional expanded TCRs.

On each TCR cDNA molecule, a unique molecular identifier was present. TCRdb ran MiXCR on the 5' RACE reads and lists one entry per CDR3 protein. The repertoire holds 4,000 to 5,500 distinct CDR3 sequences, 8.4% seen once, with about 16% in the top ten. This clonotype has more than one count but fewer than ten. Its specificity is not known. Described time point: sample taken at primary tumor resection. The donor population consisted of approximately 79 patients with untreated, early-stage non-small cell lung cancer. The input for sequencing was lung tumor tissue, taken at surgery. The sequence came from a female donor with early-stage non-small cell lung cancer.

The CDR3 nucleotides read TGTGCCAGCAGCCCTAGCTCCTACGAGCAGTACTTC. It codes for CASSPSSYEQYF. The chain combines TRBV7-2 with TRBJ2-7; D is unresolved. V was shortened by 5 bases and J by 0 bases, with 5 bases between the two germline ends. The CDR3 spans 12 residues. CDR1 is SGHTA and CDR2 is FQGNSA in the germline V gene.